The clone carrying this T cell receptor (beta chain) was seen more than once but under ten times. This entry comes from a study of response to subunit inactivated influenza vaccine. TCRdb re-derived calls from the RT-PCR reads in MiXCR, one entry per CDR3 protein. The sample records more than 550,000 distinct CDR3 sequences, approximately 10% being singletons. The germline V gene has CDR1 MNHEY and CDR2 SVGAGI. The CDR3 sequence is 13 residues long. The V end was cut by 3 bases, the J end by 2 bases, with 7 bases between. Separately, the same data were catalogued under a study of T cells expressing NK-cell markers. That work states: Scientists made TCR beta cDNA using 5'RACE template switching with UMIs. Of the CD8+ T cells in 5 to 7 donors, about 1.0-8% belonged to dominant NKG2C+ clonotypes. Once again these clonotypes came out on top in the CD3+CD56-NKG2C+ fraction of several donors. Questions lingered over whether expanded NKG2C+ T cell clones were HCMV-specific.

This clonotype was obtained from a man aged 50-59 years who received an inactivated influenza vaccine. The chain couples TRBV6-5 to TRBJ2-5; D gene uncertain. The source was PBMCs from blood, collected on the day of vaccination. The CDR3 loop reads CASSYAEQETQYF. CDR3 coding DNA: TGTGCCAGCAGTTATGCGGAACAAGAGACCCAGTACTTC.